A selection of T cell receptor beta chains follows, all from one sample in a study of blood T cells in healthy people across ages. One entry per CDR3 protein results from TCRdb running MiXCR on the 5' RACE reads. This table holds under 2,000,000 distinct CDR3 sequences, about 49% found once. The sequenced material came from blood. All receptors come from a woman aged 40 to 55 in good health. Each CDR3 is given with its conserved first and last residue.

V gene	J gene	CDR3 protein
TRBV6-2/TRBV6-3	TRBJ2-1	CASSFSSGGSYNEQFF
TRBV11-2	TRBJ2-1	CASRRTSGKNEQFF
TRBV6-5	TRBJ1-2	CASSYTQGAYYGYTF
TRBV7-9	TRBJ2-5	CASSSARGNWETQYF
TRBV6-5	TRBJ2-1	CASSYARSAVTSEQFF
TRBV4-3	TRBJ2-7	CASSQEGTGVTHEQYF
TRBV25-1	TRBJ2-1	CASSDERIGNNEQFF
TRBV20-1	-	CSASRPSWLRETQYF
TRBV27	TRBJ1-2	CASSLIQGVQGAGYGYTF
TRBV4-1	TRBJ2-1	CASSQGTSGGLGYNEQFF
TRBV6-2/TRBV6-3	TRBJ2-5	CASGLLETQYF
TRBV20-1	TRBJ2-7	CSARSGGLYEQYF
TRBV6-6	TRBJ1-6	CASSYPGSSYNSPLHF
TRBV7-2	TRBJ1-2	CASRRVADGYTF
TRBV6-5	TRBJ2-3	CASSYYRTGANSDTQYF
TRBV9	TRBJ2-3	CASSPYLGATDTQYF
TRBV7-9	TRBJ2-3	CASSGIEDRGLYADTQYF
TRBV2	TRBJ1-2	CASSARGYTF
TRBV12-3/TRBV12-4	-	CASSVRPSQVREQYF
TRBV4-3	TRBJ1-2	CASSQREGSLNYGYTF
TRBV4-2	TRBJ2-1	CASSQDPSGGRSEQFF
TRBV7-2	TRBJ2-1	CASSSGGGAGNEQFF
TRBV7-2	TRBJ1-2	CASNSPGAVYGYTF
TRBV4-1	TRBJ2-7	CASSQAGQGLAYEQYF
TRBV7-2	TRBJ2-6	CASSLSVANVLTF
TRBV7-2	TRBJ2-5	CASSYRALAETQYF
TRBV27	TRBJ2-7	CASSLRQGARNEQYF
TRBV5-1	TRBJ2-5	CASSSAQGIEQYF
TRBV20-1	TRBJ2-3	CSARGQNTDTQYF
TRBV20-1	TRBJ2-3	CSGSGNRASLDTQYF
TRBV11-1	TRBJ2-5	CASSLEAGGLETQYF
TRBV6-4	TRBJ2-7	CAQGSYEQYF
TRBV28	TRBJ2-1	CASSLGGSGDNEQFF
TRBV5-1	TRBJ2-4	CASSPTGGYGAKNIQYF
TRBV6-5	TRBJ2-3	CASSYSRGSGGPTDTQYF
TRBV15	TRBJ2-5	CATSRAVDRASETQYF
TRBV4-3	TRBJ1-3	CASSRTELSGNTIYF
TRBV20-1	TRBJ2-3	CSAPAPGAYTQYF
TRBV3-1	-	CASSPWTGKDEQYF
TRBV5-1	TRBJ1-2	CASRLGSWYNYGYTF
TRBV7-9	TRBJ2-5	CASEPRQGSQETQYF
TRBV9	TRBJ2-1	CASSTGTANEQFF
TRBV12-3/TRBV12-4	TRBJ1-1	CASSLGSQYTEAFF